Sequencing of this T cell receptor (beta chain) was carried out in a study of CD8+ T cells in alopecia areata. About the study: Treatment comprised oral tofacitinib, 5 to 10 mg twice daily, in treated patients.

This CDR3 is 15 amino acids long. V shed 4 bases and J 4 bases; nucleotides not matched to a gene: 9. Germline V gives CDR1 SGDLS, CDR2 YYNGEE. Specified treatment: oral pan-JAK inhibitor, 5-10 mg twice daily. PBMCs provided sorted CD4+ and CD8+ T cells. RNA, once extracted, was reverse transcribed into cDNA for use as the sequencing template. The table came from immunoSEQ multiplex PCR; TCRdb's copy has only in-frame clones and leaves some out. The table records some 150,000 clones, about 54% of them present only once. This clone has a handful of counts. Its matching antigen is unknown. Study-wide results and caveats: During tofacitinib treatment, many expanded lesional clones remained in scalp and blood. Expanded CD8+ clones among the top 100, as well as scalp clonality, were significantly decreased by tofacitinib.

The rearrangement joins TRBV9 to TRBJ2-5, with 8 bases fitting TRBD1. This receptor was taken from a human donor with alopecia areata. The source material was CD4+ T cells sorted from blood, sampled at approximately week 55, from a patient treated with tofacitinib. CDR3 loop: CASSPRGQGGETQYF. CDR3 DNA: TGTGCCAGCAGCCCACGAGGACAGGGAGGAGAGACCCAGTACTTC.